These 3 T cell receptor beta chains originate from one sample sequenced in a study of OX40 agonist ivuxolimab in advanced cancers. Here immunoSEQ multiplex PCR was the method, and the copy in TCRdb shows in-frame clones only, minus some. The table has more than 25,000 clones, 92% seen once. Sequencing used CD4+ or CD8+ T cells sorted from blood, obtained in a trial of the OX40 agonist ivuxolimab. All receptors derive from an adult with an advanced solid tumor such as melanoma, head and neck, liver or kidney cancer.

The chain joins TRBV4-1 to TRBJ2-1, with D perhaps matching TRBD1 (5 bases). Trimming took off 4 bases at V and 0 bases at J, with 16 bases between the two ends. Germline CDR1 and CDR2: MGHRA and YSYEKL. This CDR3 spans 17 amino acids. The CDR3 nucleotides are TGCGCCAGCAGCCTTACCAGGGATCAATTCTCCTACAATGAGCAGTTCTTC. Protein: CASSLTRDQFSYNEQFF.

The chain recombines TRBV7-2 with TRBJ1-5; TRBD1 is a possible D gene (5 bases). CDR1 and CDR2 (germline): SGHTA, FQGNSA. Trimming took off 0 bases at V and 4 bases at J, with 10 bases between the two ends. This CDR3 is built from 15 residues. The CDR3 protein is CASSLAGGGNQPQHF. The CDR3 coding sequence is TGTGCCAGCAGCTTAGCTGGGGGGGGAAATCAGCCCCAGCATTTT.

This chain joins TRBV7-9 and TRBJ2-1; 10 positions agree with TRBD2. J gave up 5 bases and V 5 bases, and 9 bases lay outside the gene matches. The CDR3 is 16 amino acids. CDR1 is SEHNR and CDR2 is FQNEAQ in the germline V gene (reference sequence). The CDR3 reads CASSLHSGGLHNEQFF. For the CDR3, the DNA is TGTGCCAGCAGCCTACATAGCGGGGGGCTGCACAATGAGCAGTTCTTC.